This T cell receptor beta chain was captured in a study of memory CD4+ T cells and cytomegalovirus serostatus. At the level of the study: Of the healthy Belgian adults, 9 were CMV seropositive and fewer than 30 seronegative.

The CDR3 extends over 15 amino acids. The germline V and J ends were trimmed by 1 base and 0 bases, with 9 bases remaining between them. CDR1 is KGHSH and CDR2 is LQKENI in the germline V gene. The sort gate was single viable CD3+CD4+CD8-CD45RO+ cells for memory CD4+ T cells. Repertoires were generated with immunoSEQ multiplex PCR, while TCRdb's copy carries only in-frame clones and drops some. The sample lists roughly 40,000 clones; roughly 83% were seen once. This chain links TRBV18 with TRBJ1-1; D not certain. The origin of this receptor is an adult in good health and CMV-seronegative. Sequenced input: memory CD4+ T cells from blood. CDR3 in amino acids: CASSPLLQLNTEAFF. CDR3 DNA: TGTGCCAGCTCACCACTTTTACAGTTGAACACTGAAGCTTTCTTT.